The source of this T cell receptor (beta chain) is a study of Tregs in tolerant kidney transplant recipients. Study context: Recipients received nonmyeloablative bone marrow transplants from related graft donors, with transient mixed chimerism.

Remarks on this clone: What it recognizes is unknown.

Study-level points and caveats: Donor-specific Treg expansion exceeded global Treg expansion in tolerant patients, suggesting antigen drive. Few patients were studied, so findings need validation in larger groups.

Profiling relied on immunoSEQ multiplex PCR, and the TCRdb table lists in-frame clones only, not all of them. The sample has about 100,000 clones; roughly 93% are singletons. The source of this sequence is a human donor who received a combined kidney and bone marrow transplant. The source material was CD4+ T cells from blood, sampled before the transplant.

Written as DNA, the CDR3 is TGTGCCAGCAGGGGGGAGCGGGGGTCTGTGAATGAGCAGTTCTTC. Its translation: CASRGERGSVNEQFF. The chain carries TRBV6-1 and TRBJ2-1; 8 bases align to TRBD2. The CDR3 length is 15 residues. J was trimmed by 7 bases and V by 6 bases; bases with no gene match: 11. Germline V lookup: CDR1 MNHNS, CDR2 SASEGT.